Shown below are 8 T cell receptor beta chains from a single sample sequenced in a study of siplizumab effects on memory and regulatory T cells. Measured with immunoSEQ multiplex PCR; TCRdb has only the in-frame clones, and not every one. Of 1,000 or so clones in the sample, about 70% are singletons; the top ten hold about 50%. The sequenced sample was TEMRA CD8+ T cells sorted from blood. Subset reported: unstimulated CD8+ CD45RA+ effector memory T cells. These receptors were collected from a human donor in good health.

This clone is large. The J gene is TRBJ2-7, the V gene TRBV27; TRBD1 agrees at 11 bases. From germline, CDR1 is MNHEY and CDR2 SMNVEV (reference sequence). The CDR3 has 16 residues. V lost 2 bases to trimming and J lost 5 bases; unmatched junction nucleotides: 8. Written as DNA, the CDR3 is TGTGCCAGCAGTTTAACCGGGACAGGGGGGTTCCACGAGCAGTACTTC. Amino acid sequence: CASSLTGTGGFHEQYF.

This chain connects TRBV12-2 to TRBJ2-7; TRBD1, the table's D call, lacks a check against the DNA. TRBV12-2 is a listed pseudogene. This CDR3 spans 16 amino acids. CDR3 loop: CASRLGPRRTAHEQYF. DNA of the CDR3: TGTGCAAGTCGCTTAGGGCCCCGGCGGACAGCCCACGAGCAGTACTTC.

V is TRBV13 and J is TRBJ2-5, with D hard to call. Trimming stripped 0 bases from V and 5 bases from J, with 7 bases between. Germline lookup yields CDR1 PRHDT and CDR2 FYEKMQ (reference sequence). The CDR3 consists of 13 residues. DNA of the CDR3: TGTGCCAGCAGCTTAGGGGGAAGGGAGACCCAGTACTTC. Amino acids: CASSLGGRETQYF.

This clone showed up just once. V is TRBV6-5 and J is TRBJ2-1; D may match TRBD1 or TRBD2 (5 bases each). Germline V gene data show CDR1 as MNHEY and CDR2 as SVGAGI. CDR3 length equals 15 residues. The V and J ends lost 6 bases and 8 bases respectively, with 20 bases between them. This CDR3 is CASSEAGTLVDEQFF. CDR3 nucleotides: TGTGCCAGCAGCGAGGCCGGGACCCTGGTTGATGAGCAGTTCTTC.

The chain couples TRBV27 to TRBJ2-2, with D maybe TRBD1 (5 bases). Germline lookup yields CDR1 MNHEY and CDR2 SMNVEV (reference sequence). The CDR3 sequence is 14 residues long. V was trimmed by 4 bases and J by 6 bases, leaving 12 bases between them. The CDR3 coding sequence is TGTGCCAGCAGTTATTATGACAGCCCCGGGGAGCTGTTTTTT. Translated: CASSYYDSPGELFF.

The genes are TRBV6-6 and TRBJ2-7; the D gene is possibly TRBD1 (5 bases). The V gene's germline CDR1 is MNHNY and CDR2 SVGAGI (reference sequence). V dropped 0 bases and J dropped 3 bases, with 9 bases sitting between them. There are 14 residues in the CDR3. CDR3 sequence (DNA): TGTGCCAGCAGTTACTCGGACACCGTCTACGAGCAGTACTTC. Translated: CASSYSDTVYEQYF.

A single count supports this clone. V gene TRBV28 combines with J gene TRBJ2-2; D call uncertain. Germline CDR1 and CDR2: MDHEN and SYDVKM. CDR3 length equals 15 residues. Trimming pared 8 bases from V and 0 bases from J, leaving 13 bases between. DNA for the CDR3: TGTGCCAGCGAAATCACAACCGCGAACACCGGGGAGCTGTTTTTT. This sequence encodes CASEITTANTGELFF.

V usage is TRBV18 and J usage is TRBJ2-7, with unresolved D. The CDR3 sequence is 13 residues long. The germline gives CDR1 KGHSH, CDR2 LQKENI. The V end lost 3 bases, the J end lost 4 bases, and 10 bases lay between the germline ends. CDR3: CASSPSQSYEQYF. CDR3 nucleotides: TGTGCCAGCTCACCCTCCCAGTCGTACGAGCAGTACTTC.